The rows below give T cell receptor beta chains drawn from one sample of a study of chemoradiotherapy in HPV16-positive cancers. Using immunoSEQ multiplex PCR, the repertoire was profiled, and TCRdb retains in-frame clones only, with some absent. The sample carries a few thousand clones, around 86% recorded once. The sequenced sample was tumor tissue, obtained from a patient who underwent chemoradiotherapy. These receptors were taken from a human donor with HPV-associated anogenital cancer. Each CDR3 is given with its conserved first and last residue. Each record gives: D gene, J gene, clone size, V gene, CDR3 protein, CDR3 DNA. The D gene is left open where the match is weak. The size entry is marked missing in some rows and otherwise reads once, few, many or a size class.

D gene: TRBD2; J gene: TRBJ2-7; clone size: .; V gene: TRBV28; CDR3 protein: CASSSSEAGAYEQYF; CDR3 DNA: TGTGCCAGCAGTAGCTCGGAAGCGGGAGCGTACGAGCAGTACTTC
D gene: TRBD1; J gene: TRBJ1-4; clone size: large; V gene: TRBV15; CDR3 protein: CATSGTGNEKLFF; CDR3 DNA: TGTGCCACAAGCGGGACAGGGAATGAAAAACTGTTTTTT
D gene: .; J gene: TRBJ1-1; clone size: .; V gene: TRBV18; CDR3 protein: CASSLQGVAEAFF; CDR3 DNA: TGTGCCAGCTCCCTACAGGGTGTCGCTGAAGCTTTCTTT
D gene: TRBD1; J gene: TRBJ1-2; clone size: .; V gene: TRBV6-5; CDR3 protein: CASSSRTGPQNYGYTF; CDR3 DNA: TGTGCCAGCAGTTCAAGGACAGGACCTCAAAACTATGGCTACACCTTC
D gene: TRBD2; J gene: TRBJ2-5; clone size: .; V gene: TRBV9; CDR3 protein: CASSYGRAAGGSETQYF; CDR3 DNA: TGTGCCAGCAGCTATGGGAGGGCAGCGGGGGGGAGTGAGACCCAGTACTTC
D gene: .; J gene: TRBJ2-7; clone size: .; V gene: TRBV27; CDR3 protein: CASSLKRPLEQYF; CDR3 DNA: TGTGCCAGCAGTTTAAAACGGCCCCTCGAGCAGTACTTC
D gene: .; J gene: TRBJ2-6; clone size: .; V gene: TRBV19; CDR3 protein: CASSIIVSGANVLTF; CDR3 DNA: TGTGCCAGTAGTATCATCGTCTCTGGGGCCAACGTCCTGACTTTC
D gene: .; J gene: TRBJ2-3; clone size: .; V gene: TRBV6-6; CDR3 protein: CASSYSTTGTDTQYF; CDR3 DNA: TGTGCCAGCAGTTACTCGACGACAGGCACAGATACGCAGTATTTT
D gene: TRBD1; J gene: TRBJ1-2; clone size: .; V gene: TRBV25-1; CDR3 protein: CASSPGQGYGYTF; CDR3 DNA: TGTGCCAGCAGTCCGGGACAGGGGTATGGCTACACCTTC
D gene: .; J gene: TRBJ2-2; clone size: .; V gene: TRBV30; CDR3 protein: CAWNVVDTGELFF; CDR3 DNA: TGTGCCTGGAATGTTGTAGACACCGGGGAGCTGTTTTTT
D gene: TRBD2; J gene: TRBJ2-7; clone size: .; V gene: TRBV5-1; CDR3 protein: CASSLTSGGGEQYF; CDR3 DNA: TGCGCCAGCAGCTTGACTAGCGGGGGAGGGGAGCAGTACTTC
D gene: .; J gene: TRBJ2-7; clone size: .; V gene: TRBV7-8; CDR3 protein: CASSLVVQAHYEQYF; CDR3 DNA: TGTGCCAGCAGCTTAGTGGTGCAGGCCCACTACGAGCAGTACTTC